Presented here are 8 T cell receptor beta chains from one specimen sequenced in a study of shared clonotypes between healthy human individuals. Libraries were prepared by immunoSEQ multiplex PCR; TCRdb keeps only in-frame clonotypes and omits some of them. The sample contains around 1,100,000 clones, around 77% of which appear only once. Sequenced sample: memory CD4+ T cells from PBMCs. The subset: CD45RA-negative fraction. The receptors originated from a man aged 18 to 30 in good health. Some clones in this sample may be carry-over from other donors' samples.

The table lists this clone with a few counts. The V call is TRBV30, the J call TRBJ1-4; D ambiguous. This CDR3 is 14 amino acids long. Germline V gene lookup returns CDR1 GTSNPN and CDR2 SVGIG (reference sequence). V lost 5 bases and J 0 bases, leaving 10 bases between the germline ends. CDR3: CAWSGLSTNEKLFF. DNA of the CDR3: TGTGCCTGGTCGGGCCTCTCAACTAATGAAAAACTGTTTTTT.

This clone was picked up many times. V gene TRBV6-5 combines with J gene TRBJ2-3; possibly TRBD2 for D (6 bases). CDR3 length: 14 residues. Germline V gene data show CDR1 as MNHEY and CDR2 as SVGAGI. V lost 4 bases, J lost 2 bases, and 10 bases lay in between. CDR3: CASSWGLATDTQYF. For the CDR3, the DNA is TGTGCCAGCAGTTGGGGACTGGCCACAGATACGCAGTATTTT.

Concerning this clone: This same CDR3 is encoded by further DNA sequences in the sample. The chain uses TRBV28 and TRBJ2-1; either TRBD1 or TRBD2 may supply D (5 bases each). Deletions cut 5 bases from V and 7 bases from J, with 9 bases between. Germline-derived CDR1 and CDR2 are MDHEN and SYDVKM. The CDR3 is 12 residues long. In DNA, the CDR3 is TGTGCCAGCAGTGGGGGTCGGAATGAGCAGTTCTTC. Translation: CASSGGRNEQFF.

A note on this clone: At one end, the junction sequence differs from germline, possibly due to a read error. This chain links TRBV4-2 with TRBJ2-3; 14 positions match TRBD2. The CDR3 extends over 20 amino acids. Germline V lookup: CDR1 LGHNA, CDR2 YNFKEQ. The CDR3 sequence: CVSSQRLRTSGRIATDTQYF. As DNA, the CDR3 is TGTGTCAGCAGCCAAAGGCTTAGGACTAGCGGGAGGATAGCCACAGATACGCAGTATTTT.

V gene TRBV27 combines with J gene TRBJ1-1, with a possible D match to TRBD1 (6 bases). In germline, CDR1 is MNHEY, CDR2 SMNVEV (reference sequence). V was pared by 2 bases and J by 5 bases, with 21 bases between. The CDR3 totals 17 residues. The CDR3 DNA reads TGTGCCAGCAGTTTACCCCCCCAGGGGAGGGCCAGGACTGAAGCTTTCTTT. The encoded protein is CASSLPPQGRARTEAFF.

In DNA form, the CDR3 reads TGTGCCAGCAGCTTAAGGTGGGATCTGAACACTGAAGCTTTCTTT. Protein: CASSLRWDLNTEAFF. V and J are TRBV7-2 and TRBJ1-1; unclear D gene. The V gene's germline CDR1 is SGHTA and CDR2 FQGNSA. This CDR3 is built from 15 residues. V shed 2 bases and J shed 0 bases, with 10 bases lying between them.

V and J are TRBV18 and TRBJ2-2, with D hard to call. CDR1 and CDR2 from the germline V gene are KGHSH and LQKENI. V was trimmed by 3 bases and J by 5 bases, leaving 4 bases between them. The CDR3 is 12 residues long. Written as DNA, the CDR3 is TGTGCCAGCTCACCGCCAACCGGGGAGCTGTTTTTT. This codes for CASSPPTGELFF.

Comment on this clone: A much larger clonotype is one base distant, so this may be a read error. This specimen includes other DNA sequences encoding the same CDR3. The chain has TRBV6-1 and TRBJ2-5, with 10 bases aligning to TRBD1. The CDR3 has 16 residues. Trimming cost V 3 bases and J 5 bases; bases outside gene matches: 9. Per germline, CDR1 MNHNS and CDR2 SASEGT. CDR3 amino acids: CASSEAGGQGYETQYF. The CDR3 nucleotides are TGTGCCAGCAGTGAGGCGGGGGGACAGGGGTATGAGACCCAGTACTTC.